This T cell receptor beta chain is from a study of graft-versus-host responses after intestinal transplantation. Overall study findings and caveats: When patients had graft-donor T cell macrochimerism, their allografts held high graft-versus-host to host-versus-graft clonal ratios. The study associated peak circulating GvH clone levels with early post-transplant HvG declines. Ileal or blood samples showed some GvH clones first, and such clones were also found in recipient marrow.

The assay was immunoSEQ multiplex PCR, and TCRdb's table has in-frame clones only and misses some. Of 9,500 to 15,000 clones detected, around three quarters appear once; the ten largest clones hold around 4.4%. Germline V gives CDR1 SGDLS, CDR2 YYNGEE. V lost 3 bases to trimming and J lost 8 bases, with 17 bases between them. This CDR3 comprises 14 residues. From the graft tissue, intraepithelial and lamina propria lymphocytes were released through processing. In regard to this clone: Antigen unknown.

The clonotype was recovered from a human patient who received an intestinal transplant, so some T cells may come from the graft donor. This specimen was ileum tissue, taken 140 to 150 days after intestinal transplantation. The chain recombines TRBV9 with TRBJ1-2; D call uncertain. This CDR3 is CASSASIGPMGYTF. CDR3 DNA sequence: TGTGCCAGCAGCGCCTCTATTGGGCCTATGGGCTACACCTTC. Complete variable domain (other parts from reference TRBV9 and TRBJ1-2): DSGVTQTPKHLITATGQRVTLRCSPRSGDLSVYWYQQSLDQGLQFLIQYYNGEERAKGNILERFSAQQFPDLHSELNLSSLELGDSALYFCASSASIGPMGYTFGSGTRLTVV.